This entry is about one T cell receptor beta chain. What it recognizes is unknown. Germline V gives CDR1 ENHRY, CDR2 SYGVKD. This CDR3 has 18 residues. J lost 6 bases, V lost 0 bases, and 8 bases had no gene match. The repertoire was sequenced with immunoSEQ multiplex PCR; TCRdb's copy has only in-frame clones and lacks some. Found here are fewer than 12,000 clones, around nine tenths of them singletons; the top ten hold roughly a quarter. This specimen belongs to a study of T cells after posttransplantation cyclophosphamide. Study-level points and caveats: Later post-transplant blood repertoires were often dominated by donor CD8+ memory clones.

Cyclophosphamide on days +3 and +4 followed busulfan-fludarabine conditioning and a marrow graft. The receptor's source is a male patient in his thirties who received an allogeneic stem cell transplant from a related donor, was CMV-positive, and had acute GVHD only. The graft donor may have contributed some T cells. This specimen consisted of CD4+ T cells sorted from PBMCs, obtained after allogeneic stem cell transplant with posttransplant cyclophosphamide. V and J are TRBV10-3 and TRBJ2-1; 13 bases match TRBD2. The CDR3 sequence: CAISESHRGLAGTNEQFF. CDR3 nucleotide sequence: TGTGCCATCAGTGAGTCTCATCGGGGACTAGCGGGGACCAATGAGCAGTTCTTC.